Reported below is one T cell receptor (beta chain). Its specificity is unknown. The germline V gene has CDR1 LNHDA and CDR2 SQIVND (reference sequence). J lost 4 bases, V lost 5 bases, and 13 bases had no gene match. CDR3 length: 19 residues. Vbeta (60) and Jbeta (13) primers were used in the PCR. The table came from immunoSEQ multiplex PCR; TCRdb's copy has only in-frame clones and leaves some out. The sample gives roughly 240,000 clones, around four fifths of which show up once; approximately 0.49% is in the top ten. This sample was taken from a study of cytomegalovirus exposure and HLA in healthy donors. Findings and limits, study-wide: It was fewer than 200 TCR beta chains that were listed as cytomegalovirus-associated. TCR sequences were mostly rare, though some public TCRs occurred in many donors.

The chain combines TRBV19 with TRBJ2-5; TRBD2 aligns across 16 bases. This receptor was obtained from a boy between 10 and 17 years old in good health and CMV-seronegative. Sequenced input: PBMCs. The CDR3 sequence is CASSLGTSGRESSGETQYF. The CDR3 DNA is TGTGCCAGTAGTTTAGGGACTAGCGGGAGGGAGTCGTCTGGAGAGACCCAGTACTTC.